The rows below give T cell receptor beta chains drawn from one sample of a study of T cells in Graves' hyperthyroidism and ophthalmopathy. TCRdb recomputed calls from the multiplex PCR reads with MiXCR, one row per CDR3 protein. This table holds around 720,000 distinct CDR3 sequences, under 45% found once. The specimen was blood. The receptors shown here come from a woman aged 35 to 49 with Graves' hyperthyroidism. Both conserved end residues are trimmed from each CDR3. The D gene is left open where the match is weak. Clone sizes are given selectively: once, few, many, or a class where the clone is expanded.

d_call: -
j_call: TRBJ2-7
v_call: TRBV12-3/TRBV12-4
clone_size: -
cdr3_aa: ASSFRGGGYEQY

d_call: -
j_call: TRBJ2-6
v_call: TRBV4-1
clone_size: -
cdr3_aa: ASSQEWAPGSGANVLT

d_call: -
j_call: TRBJ1-5
v_call: TRBV6-5
clone_size: -
cdr3_aa: ASTQGGVVSQPQH

d_call: TRBD1
j_call: TRBJ1-5
v_call: TRBV12-3/TRBV12-4
clone_size: -
cdr3_aa: ASSARLQGARGSNQPQH

d_call: -
j_call: TRBJ2-3
v_call: TRBV6-5
clone_size: -
cdr3_aa: ASSDPEDTQY

d_call: -
j_call: TRBJ1-6
v_call: TRBV25-1
clone_size: -
cdr3_aa: ASSFWTKHSPLH

d_call: TRBD2
j_call: TRBJ2-7
v_call: TRBV5-4
clone_size: -
cdr3_aa: VSSSPWREDYEQY

d_call: -
j_call: TRBJ1-2
v_call: TRBV28
clone_size: few
cdr3_aa: ASSLVRGEGYT

d_call: TRBD1
j_call: TRBJ2-7
v_call: TRBV12-3/TRBV12-4
clone_size: many
cdr3_aa: ASSPPPRDSSYEQY

d_call: -
j_call: TRBJ1-1
v_call: TRBV6-1
clone_size: few
cdr3_aa: ASRRGSWDTEAF

d_call: TRBD2
j_call: TRBJ2-5
v_call: TRBV20-1
clone_size: many
cdr3_aa: SASGRALRGETQY

d_call: -
j_call: TRBJ2-5
v_call: TRBV29-1
clone_size: many
cdr3_aa: SVEDLLQGETQY

d_call: TRBD2
j_call: TRBJ2-2
v_call: TRBV19
clone_size: -
cdr3_aa: ASSISSLAGGTNTGELF

d_call: TRBD1
j_call: TRBJ1-1
v_call: TRBV29-1
clone_size: many
cdr3_aa: SSTTSTGGIRVDTEAF

d_call: -
j_call: TRBJ1-6
v_call: TRBV10-3
clone_size: -
cdr3_aa: AISGSEGSTPLH

d_call: TRBD1
j_call: TRBJ2-7
v_call: TRBV29-1
clone_size: -
cdr3_aa: SVEVTDRSPYEQY

d_call: TRBD1
j_call: TRBJ2-5
v_call: TRBV27
clone_size: -
cdr3_aa: ASSYRGPETQY

d_call: -
j_call: TRBJ1-2
v_call: TRBV12-3/TRBV12-4
clone_size: many
cdr3_aa: ASRESGRNFGYT

d_call: -
j_call: TRBJ1-4
v_call: TRBV2
clone_size: -
cdr3_aa: ASSQRGGVWNEKLF

d_call: -
j_call: TRBJ2-7
v_call: TRBV4-3
clone_size: -
cdr3_aa: ASSRRQFYEQY

d_call: -
j_call: TRBJ1-2
v_call: TRBV12-3/TRBV12-4
clone_size: few
cdr3_aa: ASSLWTENYGYT

d_call: TRBD1
j_call: TRBJ1-1
v_call: TRBV5-5
clone_size: -
cdr3_aa: ASTPGTVNTDAF

d_call: -
j_call: TRBJ1-3
v_call: TRBV10-2
clone_size: -
cdr3_aa: ASSLQELGQLGNTIY

d_call: -
j_call: TRBJ1-3
v_call: TRBV28
clone_size: few
cdr3_aa: ASSSLGNTIY

d_call: -
j_call: TRBJ2-3
v_call: TRBV6-5
clone_size: -
cdr3_aa: ASSYRAADTQY

d_call: -
j_call: TRBJ1-4
v_call: TRBV4-1
clone_size: -
cdr3_aa: ASSQAGGNEKLF

d_call: TRBD1
j_call: TRBJ2-2
v_call: TRBV7-3
clone_size: once
cdr3_aa: ASRSDRGLF

d_call: -
j_call: TRBJ1-5
v_call: TRBV6-6
clone_size: few
cdr3_aa: ATRVSNQPQH

d_call: -
j_call: TRBJ2-5
v_call: TRBV10-2
clone_size: many
cdr3_aa: ASSVWSGETQY

d_call: -
j_call: TRBJ1-2
v_call: TRBV29-1
clone_size: many
cdr3_aa: SATPEGAVGYT

d_call: -
j_call: TRBJ1-1
v_call: TRBV2
clone_size: many
cdr3_aa: ASSHRGDSEAF

d_call: TRBD1
j_call: TRBJ1-3
v_call: TRBV16
clone_size: many
cdr3_aa: ASSPTLTGTGNTIY

d_call: -
j_call: TRBJ1-1
v_call: TRBV9
clone_size: -
cdr3_aa: ASSPEPGVTEAF

d_call: -
j_call: TRBJ1-1
v_call: TRBV25-1
clone_size: few
cdr3_aa: AIGGAGGSTEAF

d_call: -
j_call: TRBJ2-7
v_call: TRBV7-2
clone_size: few
cdr3_aa: ASSKPGGFNSYEQY

d_call: TRBD1
j_call: TRBJ2-2
v_call: TRBV7-2
clone_size: few
cdr3_aa: ASSPDRGGWANTGELF

d_call: -
j_call: TRBJ2-7
v_call: TRBV25-1
clone_size: -
cdr3_aa: ASSESGQPFSYEQY

d_call: TRBD2
j_call: TRBJ2-2
v_call: TRBV13
clone_size: few
cdr3_aa: ASSPRIAGLNTGELF

d_call: -
j_call: TRBJ1-6
v_call: TRBV6-5
clone_size: few
cdr3_aa: ASSYILTASPLH

d_call: TRBD1
j_call: TRBJ2-7
v_call: TRBV24-1
clone_size: -
cdr3_aa: ATSDGGQGAEEQY

d_call: -
j_call: TRBJ1-1
v_call: TRBV7-2
clone_size: few
cdr3_aa: ASSSPLEETFATEAF

d_call: TRBD1
j_call: TRBJ2-7
v_call: TRBV10-3
clone_size: many
cdr3_aa: AISDRTGDTYEQY

d_call: TRBD1
j_call: TRBJ1-6
v_call: TRBV5-1
clone_size: -
cdr3_aa: ASSSQTGTDSPLH

d_call: TRBD1
j_call: TRBJ2-2
v_call: TRBV7-6
clone_size: -
cdr3_aa: ASSLESFGTVNTGELF

d_call: TRBD1
j_call: TRBJ2-7
v_call: TRBV28
clone_size: few
cdr3_aa: ASSRWTGDYEQY

d_call: -
j_call: TRBJ1-2
v_call: TRBV10-3
clone_size: many
cdr3_aa: AISASGDDGYT

d_call: -
j_call: TRBJ1-1
v_call: TRBV7-2
clone_size: few
cdr3_aa: ASSQVTGSRAEAF

d_call: -
j_call: TRBJ1-5
v_call: TRBV19
clone_size: many
cdr3_aa: ASSISDRSPQH

d_call: -
j_call: TRBJ1-6
v_call: TRBV4-3
clone_size: many
cdr3_aa: ASSQVDDSPLH

d_call: -
j_call: TRBJ1-2
v_call: TRBV20-1
clone_size: -
cdr3_aa: SAPFGVSNYGYT

d_call: TRBD1
j_call: TRBJ2-2
v_call: TRBV10-3
clone_size: -
cdr3_aa: AISSQGDRDGELF

d_call: TRBD2
j_call: TRBJ2-2
v_call: TRBV10-3
clone_size: -
cdr3_aa: AIQASSGYEELF

d_call: TRBD2
j_call: TRBJ2-5
v_call: TRBV7-6
clone_size: many
cdr3_aa: ASSFPSGTSGATGTQY

d_call: TRBD1
j_call: TRBJ1-2
v_call: TRBV4-2
clone_size: once
cdr3_aa: ASSPRQGANYGYT